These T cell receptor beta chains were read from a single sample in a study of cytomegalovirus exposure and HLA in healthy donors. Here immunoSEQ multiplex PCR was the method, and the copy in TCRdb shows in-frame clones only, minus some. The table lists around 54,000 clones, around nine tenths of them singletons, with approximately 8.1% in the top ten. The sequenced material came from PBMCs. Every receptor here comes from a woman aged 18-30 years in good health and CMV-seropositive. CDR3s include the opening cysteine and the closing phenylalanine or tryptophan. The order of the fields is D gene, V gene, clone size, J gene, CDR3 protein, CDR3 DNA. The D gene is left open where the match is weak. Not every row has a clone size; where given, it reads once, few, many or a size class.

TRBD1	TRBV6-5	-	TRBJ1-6	CASTGDRGVSPLHF	TGTGCCAGCACCGGGGACAGGGGGGTTTCACCCCTCCACTTT
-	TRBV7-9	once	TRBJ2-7	CASSPITGRSYEQYF	TGTGCCAGCAGCCCAATCACAGGGCGGTCCTACGAGCAGTACTTC
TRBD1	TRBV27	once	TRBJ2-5	CASSQLSMGTAIQETQYF	TGTGCCAGCAGCCAACTGAGTATGGGGACAGCCATACAAGAGACCCAGTACTTC
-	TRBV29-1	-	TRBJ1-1	CSVDQGKPEAFF	TGCAGCGTTGACCAGGGAAAGCCTGAAGCTTTCTTT
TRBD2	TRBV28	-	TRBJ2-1	CASSSLGTSAYNEQFF	TGTGCCAGCAGTTCTCTCGGGACTAGCGCCTACAATGAGCAGTTCTTC
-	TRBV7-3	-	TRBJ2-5	CASTSAPGEFFLGTQYF	TGTGCCAGCACCTCAGCCCCAGGTGAGTTTTTTTTAGGGACCCAGTACTTC
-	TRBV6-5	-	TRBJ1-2	CASSDTYGYTF	TGTGCCAGCAGTGACACGTATGGCTACACCTTC
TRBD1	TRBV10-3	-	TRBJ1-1	CAISADRVEAFF	TGTGCCATCAGTGCGGACAGGGTTGAAGCTTTCTTT
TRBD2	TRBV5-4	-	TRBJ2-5	CASSRGSGGGIQETQYF	TGTGCCAGCAGTCGAGGTAGCGGGGGGGGGATCCAAGAGACCCAGTACTTC
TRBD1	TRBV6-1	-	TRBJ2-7	CASSETGDVYEQYF	TGTGCCAGCAGCGAGACAGGGGATGTTTACGAGCAGTACTTC
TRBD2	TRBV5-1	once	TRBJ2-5	CASRVAGGRETQYF	TGCGCCAGCAGGGTAGCGGGGGGTCGGGAGACCCAGTACTTC
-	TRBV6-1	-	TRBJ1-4	CASSEYERRELFF	TGTGCCAGCAGTGAGTACGAGAGGCGGGAACTGTTTTTT
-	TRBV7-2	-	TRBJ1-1	CASSLAVGERTLFF	TGTGCCAGCAGCTTAGCGGTTGGAGAAAGGACTTTATTCTTT
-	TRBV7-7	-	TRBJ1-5	CASSLSRGNQPQHF	TGTGCTAGCAGCTTATCACGGGGCAATCAGCCCCAGCATTTT
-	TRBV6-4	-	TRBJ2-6	CASSEGSSGANVLTF	TGTGCCAGCAGTGAGGGCAGCTCTGGGGCCAACGTCCTGACTTTC
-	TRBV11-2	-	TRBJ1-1	CASSSQKGYTEAFF	TGTGCCAGCAGCTCCCAAAAGGGGTACACTGAAGCTTTCTTT
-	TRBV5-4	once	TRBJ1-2	CASSPDREMGGYTF	TGTGCCAGCAGTCCGGACCGGGAGATGGGAGGCTACACCTTC
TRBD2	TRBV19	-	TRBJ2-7	CASSTGGGNYEQYF	TGTGCCAGTAGTACCGGGGGAGGGAACTACGAGCAGTACTTC
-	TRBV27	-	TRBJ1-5	CASSSGGQPNRPQHF	TGTGCCAGCAGTTCGGGTGGACAGCCAAATAGGCCCCAGCATTTT
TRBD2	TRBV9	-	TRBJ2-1	CASSVGTSGVYNKFF	TGTGCCAGCAGCGTAGGGACTAGCGGGGTATATAATAAGTTCTTC
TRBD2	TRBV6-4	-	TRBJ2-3	CASRRGGASDTQYF	TGTGCCAGCAGACGCGGGGGGGCCTCCGATACGCAGTATTTT
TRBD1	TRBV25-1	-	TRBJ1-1	CASRDRGNTEAFF	TGTGCCAGCAGGGACAGGGGAAACACTGAAGCTTTCTTT
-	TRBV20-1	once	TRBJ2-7	CSARTGYEQYF	TGCAGTGCTAGGACAGGTTACGAGCAGTACTTC
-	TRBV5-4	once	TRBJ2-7	CASSLSSPYEQYF	TGTGCCAGCAGCTTGTCGAGTCCATACGAGCAGTACTTC
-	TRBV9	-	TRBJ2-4	CASSVESGGAELAKNIQYF	TGTGCCAGCAGCGTAGAAAGTGGGGGGGCCGAACTAGCCAAAAACATTCAGTACTTC